This is a list of T cell receptor beta chains from one sample in a study of shared clonotypes between healthy human individuals. Some clones are missing from TCRdb's copy, which holds only in-frame ones; the method was immunoSEQ multiplex PCR. The table includes hundreds of thousands of clones, approximately 74% detected once. What was sequenced was memory CD4+ T cells sorted from blood. The receptors were gathered from a woman aged 25 to 45 in good health. CDR3s include the opening cysteine and the closing phenylalanine or tryptophan. Fields, in order: V gene, J gene, D gene, clone size, CDR3 DNA, CDR3 protein. The D gene is left open where the match is weak. Not all rows give a size; the values are once, few, many and, for expanded clones, a class.

V: TRBV5-8; J: TRBJ2-5; D: TRBD1; size: -; DNA: TGTGCCAGCAGCTTTGACAGGGCGAATGGGGAGACCCAGTACTTC; CDR3: CASSFDRANGETQYF
V: TRBV28; J: TRBJ2-5; D: -; size: -; DNA: TGTGCCAGCAGTTTAGCAGAGGGGGGGGAGACCCAGTACTTC; CDR3: CASSLAEGGETQYF
V: TRBV29-1; J: TRBJ2-1; D: TRBD2; size: once; DNA: TGCAGCGTCGTTAAAGAGGGGGCGTCTAGCGGGAGCAATGAGCAGTTCTTC; CDR3: CSVVKEGASSGSNEQFF
V: TRBV29-1; J: TRBJ2-2; D: -; size: -; DNA: TGCAGCGTTAGCCGGGGACGGGAGCTGTTTTTT; CDR3: CSVSRGRELFF
V: TRBV7-9; J: TRBJ2-4; D: -; size: -; DNA: TGTGCCAGCAGCTCGAAGGGGAGAGGGCAATCTTCGGCCAAAAACATTCAGTACTTC; CDR3: CASSSKGRGQSSAKNIQYF
V: TRBV27; J: TRBJ2-3; D: -; size: many; DNA: TGTGCCAGCAGTCCAGGGTTCACTAGCACAGATACGCAGTATTTT; CDR3: CASSPGFTSTDTQYF
V: TRBV28; J: TRBJ2-7; D: -; size: -; DNA: TGTGCCAGCAGTTCAGGGGACTCCTACGAGCAGTACTTC; CDR3: CASSSGDSYEQYF
V: TRBV25-1; J: TRBJ2-3; D: -; size: -; DNA: TGTGCCAGCAGTGAACCCCCGGGGGACCCTCCTGGGGCGCAGTATTTT; CDR3: CASSEPPGDPPGAQYF
V: TRBV7-9; J: TRBJ1-5; D: -; size: -; DNA: TGTGCCAGCAGCCAAGATTGGAGTGTAGGGGGGCGCAATCAGCCCCAGCATTTT; CDR3: CASSQDWSVGGRNQPQHF
V: TRBV11-2; J: TRBJ2-7; D: -; size: -; DNA: TGTGCCAGCAGCTCTATCCAACCGAGCTACGAGCAGTACTTC; CDR3: CASSSIQPSYEQYF
V: TRBV27; J: TRBJ2-2; D: TRBD1; size: -; DNA: TGTGCCAGCAGTTCCCCCATTTTCCAGACAGGGGATCGACCCGGGGAGCTGTTTTTT; CDR3: CASSSPIFQTGDRPGELFF
V: TRBV11-2; J: TRBJ1-2; D: TRBD1; size: -; DNA: TGTGCCAGCAGCCAGGACAGGGCCAACTATGGCTACACCTTC; CDR3: CASSQDRANYGYTF
V: TRBV5-6; J: TRBJ2-5; D: TRBD1; size: -; DNA: TGTGCCAGCAGCCGGGACAGGGCAGGGTACCAAGAGACCCAGTACTTC; CDR3: CASSRDRAGYQETQYF
V: TRBV29-1; J: TRBJ1-5; D: -; size: -; DNA: TGCAGCGTTGGGACTAGCAATCAGCCCCAGCATTTT; CDR3: CSVGTSNQPQHF
V: TRBV11-2; J: TRBJ1-1; D: TRBD1; size: once; DNA: TGTGCCAGCAGAGGACAGGGTCGGGCTGAAGCTTTCTTT; CDR3: CASRGQGRAEAFF
V: TRBV5-1; J: TRBJ2-5; D: -; size: -; DNA: TGCGCCAGCAGCCTCGCGAACAGGGAGGCAGAGACCCAGTACTTC; CDR3: CASSLANREAETQYF
V: TRBV29-1; J: TRBJ2-1; D: -; size: -; DNA: TGCAGCGTTCTGGTCGGGACGACCTACAATGAGCAGTTCTTC; CDR3: CSVLVGTTYNEQFF
V: TRBV28; J: TRBJ2-7; D: -; size: -; DNA: TGTGCCAGCAGGCCCCGCGGGCACCCACGCTCCTACGAGCAGTACTTC; CDR3: CASRPRGHPRSYEQYF
V: TRBV7-2; J: TRBJ2-3; D: TRBD1; size: -; DNA: TGTGCCAGCAGCTACGGGACAGGTACGGGCACAGATACGCAGTATTTT; CDR3: CASSYGTGTGTDTQYF
V: TRBV18; J: TRBJ2-6; D: -; size: -; DNA: TGTGCCAGCTCACCCGCAGACTCTGGGGCCAACGTCCTGACTTTC; CDR3: CASSPADSGANVLTF
V: TRBV5-8; J: TRBJ2-3; D: -; size: -; DNA: TGTGCCAGCAGATCGGTCGGCGATACGCAGTATTTT; CDR3: CASRSVGDTQYF
V: TRBV5-1; J: TRBJ1-4; D: -; size: few; DNA: TGCGCCAGCAGCTTCGGGCCGCCCCAAGAAAAACTGTTTTTT; CDR3: CASSFGPPQEKLFF
V: TRBV18; J: TRBJ2-1; D: -; size: few; DNA: TGTGCCAGCTCACCAATGGGGACTCCGAACAATGAGCAGTTCTTC; CDR3: CASSPMGTPNNEQFF
V: TRBV5-1; J: TRBJ2-7; D: TRBD1; size: -; DNA: TGCGCCAGCAGCTTGCTGGTACCCGGGACAGGGTTCCCCGAGCAGTACTTC; CDR3: CASSLLVPGTGFPEQYF
V: TRBV7-8; J: TRBJ1-2; D: -; size: -; DNA: TGTGCCAGCGGCATGCTGTCCTATGGCTACACCTTC; CDR3: CASGMLSYGYTF
V: TRBV7-2; J: TRBJ1-1; D: -; size: few; DNA: TGTGCCAGCAGCTTACAGGGAGATACTGAAGCTTTCTTT; CDR3: CASSLQGDTEAFF
V: TRBV28; J: TRBJ1-2; D: -; size: -; DNA: TGTGCCAGCAGTTCGACTAACTATGGCTACACCTTC; CDR3: CASSSTNYGYTF
V: TRBV11-2; J: TRBJ2-1; D: TRBD1; size: -; DNA: TGTGCCAGCAGCTTAGGGGGACAGAACAATGAGCAGTTCTTC; CDR3: CASSLGGQNNEQFF
V: TRBV6-1; J: TRBJ2-7; D: -; size: -; DNA: TGTGCCAGCAGTGACGGAGAGCAGTACTTC; CDR3: CASSDGEQYF
V: TRBV2; J: TRBJ2-1; D: TRBD2; size: -; DNA: TGTGCCAGCAGTGAACCCCTGAAAGGACTAGCGGACGACCTTTCCTACAATGAGCAGTTCTTC; CDR3: CASSEPLKGLADDLSYNEQFF
V: TRBV19; J: TRBJ1-4; D: -; size: few; DNA: TGTGCCAGTAGGGCCGGGGGGGGCGCCGGTGAAAAACTGTTTTTT; CDR3: CASRAGGGAGEKLFF
V: TRBV19; J: TRBJ2-6; D: -; size: -; DNA: TGTGCCAGTAGTACAGGCTCTGGGGCCAACGTCCTGACTTTC; CDR3: CASSTGSGANVLTF
V: TRBV15; J: TRBJ2-3; D: -; size: -; DNA: TGTGCCACCAGCGGGGAACTCGGGACTCCAGGGGATACGCAGTATTTT; CDR3: CATSGELGTPGDTQYF
V: TRBV19; J: TRBJ2-3; D: -; size: once; DNA: TGTGCCAGCCAGTTAGGCGGGGCTAGCACAGATACGCAGTATTTT; CDR3: CASQLGGASTDTQYF
V: TRBV6-5; J: TRBJ2-7; D: -; size: -; DNA: TGTGCCAGCAGTTACTCCCGACAACACGAGCAGTACTTC; CDR3: CASSYSRQHEQYF
V: TRBV7-2; J: TRBJ2-1; D: -; size: -; DNA: TGTGCCAGCAGCTTACAGGACTCCTACAATGAGCAGTTCTTC; CDR3: CASSLQDSYNEQFF
V: TRBV2; J: TRBJ2-7; D: TRBD1; size: -; DNA: TGTGCCAGCAGCGGACAGGGTGGGCCGGGGGAGCAGTACTTC; CDR3: CASSGQGGPGEQYF
V: TRBV4-1; J: TRBJ1-2; D: -; size: -; DNA: TGCGCCAGCAGTGAAAGATCCAAGGGATTTAAGGGATATGGCTACACCTTC; CDR3: CASSERSKGFKGYGYTF
V: TRBV29-1; J: TRBJ1-1; D: -; size: -; DNA: TGCAGCGTTGAAAGTTCGGTAAACACTGAAGCTTTCTTT; CDR3: CSVESSVNTEAFF
V: TRBV28; J: TRBJ2-7; D: -; size: -; DNA: TGTGCCAGCAGGCGTACGGGCCAGGCGGAGTACGAGCAGTACTTC; CDR3: CASRRTGQAEYEQYF